This T cell receptor beta chain was observed in a study of PD-L1 blockade in urothelial cancer. Study in general: T cell content in blood samples showed a median of about 140,000.

J lost 6 bases, V lost 6 bases, and 7 bases had no gene match. Per germline, CDR1 SGHTA and CDR2 FQGNSA. The CDR3 extends over 14 amino acids. This table comes from immunoSEQ multiplex PCR, and its TCRdb copy is limited to in-frame clones, with some not included. The data contain 100,000 or so clones, roughly nine tenths of them singletons. This clone was detected only once. The TCR comes from an elderly woman with urothelial cancer. The source was PBMCs, collected around atezolizumab (anti-PD-L1) treatment. The chain employs TRBV7-2 and TRBJ2-1; 8 bases map to TRBD2. CDR3 DNA: TGTGCCAGCAGAGAGGGACTAGAAATCAATGAGCAGTTCTTC. It translates to CASREGLEINEQFF. The variable domain in full, completed from reference TRBV7-2 and TRBJ2-1, reads GAGVSQSPSNKVTEKGKDVELRCDPISGHTALYWYRQSLGQGLEFLIYFQGNSAPDKSGLPSDRFSAERTGGSVSTLTIQRTQQEDSAVYLCASREGLEINEQFFGPGTRLTVL.